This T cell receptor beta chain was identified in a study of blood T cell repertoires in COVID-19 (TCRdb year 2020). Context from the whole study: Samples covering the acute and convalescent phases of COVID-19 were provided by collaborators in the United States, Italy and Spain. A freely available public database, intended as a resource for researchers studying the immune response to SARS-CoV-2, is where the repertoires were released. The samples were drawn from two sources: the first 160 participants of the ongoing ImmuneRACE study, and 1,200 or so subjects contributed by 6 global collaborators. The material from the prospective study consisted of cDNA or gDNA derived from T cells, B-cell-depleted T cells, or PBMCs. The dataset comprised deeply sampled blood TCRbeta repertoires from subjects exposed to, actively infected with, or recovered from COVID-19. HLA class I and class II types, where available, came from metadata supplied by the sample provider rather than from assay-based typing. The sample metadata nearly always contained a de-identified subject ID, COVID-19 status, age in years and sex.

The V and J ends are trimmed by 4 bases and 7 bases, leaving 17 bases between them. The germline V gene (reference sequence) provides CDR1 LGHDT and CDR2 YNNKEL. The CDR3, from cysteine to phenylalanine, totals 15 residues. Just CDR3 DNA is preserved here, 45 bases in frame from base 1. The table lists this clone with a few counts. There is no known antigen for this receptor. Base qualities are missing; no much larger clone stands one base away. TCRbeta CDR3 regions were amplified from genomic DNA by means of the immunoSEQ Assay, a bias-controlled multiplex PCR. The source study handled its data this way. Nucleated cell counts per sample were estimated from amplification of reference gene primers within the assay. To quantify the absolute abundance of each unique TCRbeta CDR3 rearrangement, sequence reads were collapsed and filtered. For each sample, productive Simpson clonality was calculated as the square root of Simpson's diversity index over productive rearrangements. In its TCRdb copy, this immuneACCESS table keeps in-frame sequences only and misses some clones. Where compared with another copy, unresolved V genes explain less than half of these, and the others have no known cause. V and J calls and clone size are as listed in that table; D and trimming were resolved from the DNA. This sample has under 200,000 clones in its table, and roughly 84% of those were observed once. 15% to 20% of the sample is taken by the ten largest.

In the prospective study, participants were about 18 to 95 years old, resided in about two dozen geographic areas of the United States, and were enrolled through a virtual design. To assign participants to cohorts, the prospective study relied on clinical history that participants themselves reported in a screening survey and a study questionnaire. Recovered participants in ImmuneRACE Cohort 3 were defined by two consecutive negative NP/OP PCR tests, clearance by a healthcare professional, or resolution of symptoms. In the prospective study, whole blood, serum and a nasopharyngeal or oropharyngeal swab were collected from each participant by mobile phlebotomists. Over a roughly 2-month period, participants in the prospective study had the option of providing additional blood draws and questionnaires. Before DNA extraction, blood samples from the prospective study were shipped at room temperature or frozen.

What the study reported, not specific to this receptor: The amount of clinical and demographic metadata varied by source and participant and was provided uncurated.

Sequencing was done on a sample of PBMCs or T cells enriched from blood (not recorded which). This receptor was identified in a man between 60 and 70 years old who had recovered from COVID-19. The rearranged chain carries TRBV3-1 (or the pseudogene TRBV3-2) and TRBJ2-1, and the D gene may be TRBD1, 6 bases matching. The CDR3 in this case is CASSPGHLEKNEQFF. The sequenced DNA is TGTGCCAGCAGCCCGGGACATTTGGAGAAAAATGAGCAGTTCTTC.